The 10 T cell receptor beta chains in this list originate from one sample, sequenced in a study of T cells in Graves' hyperthyroidism and ophthalmopathy. Researchers amplified the TCR beta CDR3 regions from RNA transcripts. During a first-round RT-PCR of the TCR CDR3, the HTBI primer set was used. MiXCR was run by TCRdb on the multiplex PCR reads, yielding one entry per CDR3 protein. The sample comprises 400,000 or so distinct CDR3 sequences, roughly 14% of which are singletons, and roughly a fifth rests with the top ten. The material sequenced was blood. All receptors come from a woman aged 30 to 39 with Graves' ophthalmopathy.

The sample holds many counts of this clonotype. The rearrangement uses TRBV28 and TRBJ2-5; perhaps TRBD1 as D (5 bases). Trimming cost V 5 bases and J 5 bases, with 15 bases left between them. The germline V gene has CDR1 MDHEN and CDR2 SYDVKM. The CDR3 has 14 residues. CDR3 region: CASSTQGMGETQYF. The DNA for the CDR3 is TGTGCCAGCAGTACCCAGGGTATGGGGGAGACCCAGTACTTC.

This clonotype showed up many times. The chain is built from TRBV28 and TRBJ2-7, with TRBD2 as a possible D gene (5 bases). The germline V gene encodes CDR1 MDHEN and CDR2 SYDVKM. This CDR3 region has 14 residues. V was pared by 7 bases and J by 6 bases, with 19 bases between. The CDR3 loop reads CASKTRFLGGEQYF. CDR3 nucleotide sequence: TGTGCCAGCAAAACTAGGTTTCTCGGCGGCGAGCAGTACTTC.

As concerns this clonotype: A much larger clone differs by one base, so this may be a read error. Given the absence of the conserved phenylalanine or tryptophan at the CDR3 end, a read error is likely. The chain couples TRBV20-1 to TRBJ2-3; weak D call: TRBD1 (6 bases). Germline V gene lookup returns CDR1 DFQATT and CDR2 SNEGSKA (reference sequence). The CDR3 runs to 14 residues. V lost 6 bases and J lost 4, with 17 bases in between. The CDR3 nucleotides are TGCAGTGCACCACAGGGTTTGTTCGCAGATACGCAGTATATT. Amino acids: CSAPQGLFADTQYI.

This clonotype came up many times. V is TRBV6-1 and J is TRBJ2-2; TRBD1 agrees at 9 bases. The CDR3 sequence is 15 residues long. With V trimmed by 6 bases and J by 5 bases, 7 bases remained unmatched. From germline, CDR1 is MNHNS and CDR2 SASEGT. CDR3 in DNA: TGTGCCAGCAGCCGGGACAGGGCCGTTACCGGGGAGCTGTTTTTT. Translated, it gives CASSRDRAVTGELFF.

This clonotype was counted at least ten times. The chain couples TRBV30 to TRBJ2-3; 7 bases map to TRBD2. Trimming at V came to 1 base and at J to 4 bases, leaving 5 bases not matched to a gene. The CDR3 is 14 residues long. The germline gives CDR1 GTSNPN, CDR2 SVGIG (reference sequence). CDR3 protein: CAWSGGGESDTQYF. The CDR3 DNA sequence: TGTGCCTGGAGTGGGGGGGGGGAGTCAGATACGCAGTATTTT. Drawing the rest from reference TRBV30 and TRBJ2-3, the complete variable domain is SQTIHQWPATLVQPVGSPLSLECTVEGTSNPNLYWYRQAAGRGLQLLFYSVGIGQISSEVPQNLSASRPQDRQFILSSKKLLLSDSGFYLCAWSGGGESDTQYFGPGTRLTVL.

The chain recombines TRBV2 with TRBJ2-1; TRBD1 matches at 7 bases. The germline V gene has CDR1 SNHLY and CDR2 FYNNEI. V was pared by 4 bases and J by 8 bases, with 8 bases of the junction left unmatched. The CDR3 covers 14 residues. The CDR3 region has the DNA TGTGCCAGCAGTGCACAGGGGATGAATGATGAGCAGTTCTTC. This encodes CASSAQGMNDEQFF.

The sample holds many counts of this clonotype. The J gene is TRBJ1-1, the V gene TRBV7-2; unclear D gene. CDR1 and CDR2 from the germline V gene are SGHTA and FQGNSA. Trimming stripped 5 bases from V and 4 bases from J, with 11 bases between. There are 13 residues in the CDR3. The chain's CDR3 is CASSAGRGTEAFF. The CDR3, as DNA: TGTGCCAGCAGCGCCGGCCGGGGCACTGAAGCTTTCTTT. The complete variable domain, with remaining parts taken from reference TRBV7-2 and TRBJ1-1, reads GAGVSQSPSNKVTEKGKDVELRCDPISGHTALYWYRQSLGQGLEFLIYFQGNSAPDKSGLPSDRFSAERTGGSVSTLTIQRTQQEDSAVYLCASSAGRGTEAFFGQGTRLTVV.

This clonotype occurred many times. The genes are TRBV20-1 and TRBJ2-3; TRBD2 matches 10 bases. V shed 3 bases, J shed 5 bases, and the junction held 11 bases outside the gene matches. The CDR3 consists of 16 residues. The germline V gene has CDR1 DFQATT and CDR2 SNEGSKA (reference sequence). Here the CDR3 DNA reads TGCAGTGCTAGTAGCAGGCTAGCGGGGGCACAAGATACGCAGTATTTT. This encodes CSASSRLAGAQDTQYF.

This clonotype was counted at least ten times. The V call is TRBV5-1, the J call TRBJ2-1, with 9 nucleotides matching TRBD1. V lost 0 bases to trimming and J lost 4 bases; unmatched junction nucleotides: 2. This CDR3 has 15 amino acids. Germline V gives CDR1 SGHRS, CDR2 YFSETQ. The CDR3: CASSLAGTGYNEQFF. CDR3 nucleotide sequence: TGCGCCAGCAGCTTGGCCGGGACAGGGTACAATGAGCAGTTCTTC. The full variable domain, in which reference TRBV5-1 and TRBJ2-1 provide the parts outside the CDR3, is KAGVTQTPRYLIKTRGQQVTLSCSPISGHRSVSWYQQTPGQGLQFLFEYFSETQRNKGNFPGRFSGRQFSNSRSEMNVSTLELGDSALYLCASSLAGTGYNEQFFGPGTRLTVL.

This clonotype has ten or more counts. V and J are TRBV11-2 and TRBJ1-1, with D possibly TRBD1 on 5 matching bases. With 7 bases removed from V and 1 base from J, the gap between germline ends came to 16 bases. The CDR3 has 15 amino acids. CDR1 and CDR2 from the germline V gene are SGHAT and FQNNGV. Written as DNA, the CDR3 is TGTGCCAGCACCGACTCGGGACGGAGGAACACTGAAGCTTTCTTT. It is translated as CASTDSGRRNTEAFF.